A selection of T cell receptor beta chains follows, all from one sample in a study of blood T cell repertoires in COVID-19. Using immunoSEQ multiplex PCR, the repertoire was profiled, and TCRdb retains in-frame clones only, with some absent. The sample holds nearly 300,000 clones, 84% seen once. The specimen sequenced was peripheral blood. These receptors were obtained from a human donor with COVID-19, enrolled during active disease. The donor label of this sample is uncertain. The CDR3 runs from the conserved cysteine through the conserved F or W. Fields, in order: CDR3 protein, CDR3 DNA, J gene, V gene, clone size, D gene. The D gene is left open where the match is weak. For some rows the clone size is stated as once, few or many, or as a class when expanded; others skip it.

CDR3: CAISELAGVYEQFF
DNA: TGTGCCATCAGTGAGCTAGCGGGAGTCTATGAGCAGTTCTTC
J: TRBJ2-1
V: TRBV10-3
size: NA
D: TRBD2

CDR3: CARSRPGLAMVESSYEQYF
DNA: TGTGCCAGAAGCCGCCCGGGACTAGCAATGGTTGAGAGCTCCTACGAGCAGTACTTC
J: TRBJ2-7
V: TRBV5-3
size: NA
D: TRBD2

CDR3: CASSLPLTRGNNEKLFF
DNA: TGTGCCAGCAGTTTGCCGCTTACCAGGGGCAATAATGAAAAACTGTTTTTT
J: TRBJ1-4
V: TRBV28
size: NA
D: NA

CDR3: CASSEWGEGLGEKLFF
DNA: TGTGCCAGCAGTGAATGGGGTGAGGGTTTAGGTGAAAAACTGTTTTTT
J: TRBJ1-4
V: TRBV25-1
size: NA
D: NA

CDR3: CASSQGEGPTDTQYF
DNA: TGTGCCAGCAGCCAAGGGGAGGGTCCCACAGATACGCAGTATTTT
J: TRBJ2-3
V: TRBV3-1/TRBV3-2
size: NA
D: TRBD2

CDR3: CASSLERITQYF
DNA: TGTGCCAGCAGCTTAGAGAGAATTACGCAGTATTTT
J: TRBJ2-3
V: TRBV7-2
size: once
D: NA

CDR3: CASSLAASREAQYF
DNA: TGTGCCAGCAGCTTGGCGGCTAGCAGAGAGGCCCAGTACTTC
J: TRBJ2-5
V: TRBV5-8
size: NA
D: NA

CDR3: CASSLEHMNTEAFF
DNA: TGCGCCAGCAGCTTGGAACACATGAACACTGAAGCTTTCTTT
J: TRBJ1-1
V: TRBV5-1
size: NA
D: NA

CDR3: CSAETGYEAFF
DNA: TGCAGTGCTGAGACAGGGTATGAAGCTTTCTTT
J: TRBJ1-1
V: TRBV20-1
size: few
D: TRBD1

CDR3: CTSSATGLLRIYSNQPQHF
DNA: TGCACCAGCAGCGCAACAGGGTTACTCCGAATATATAGCAATCAGCCCCAGCATTTT
J: TRBJ1-5
V: TRBV1
size: NA
D: NA

CDR3: CASSTGPEAFF
DNA: TGTGCCAGTAGTACTGGGCCTGAAGCTTTCTTT
J: TRBJ1-1
V: TRBV19
size: NA
D: NA

CDR3: CASSPRSRARDEQFF
DNA: TGTGCCAGCAGCCCCCGCTCCAGGGCGCGCGATGAGCAGTTCTTC
J: TRBJ2-1
V: TRBV3-1/TRBV3-2
size: NA
D: NA

CDR3: CASSAGTAPTNEKLFF
DNA: TGTGCCAGCAGTGCAGGGACAGCACCTACTAATGAAAAACTGTTTTTT
J: TRBJ1-4
V: TRBV2
size: NA
D: TRBD1

CDR3: CASSTLAINEQYF
DNA: TGTGCCAGCAGTACTCTAGCAATCAACGAGCAGTACTTC
J: TRBJ2-7
V: TRBV6-5
size: NA
D: NA

CDR3: CASSARNEQFF
DNA: TGTGCCAGCAGCGCTAGGAATGAGCAGTTCTTC
J: TRBJ2-1
V: TRBV7-6
size: NA
D: NA

CDR3: CASSLPTGNSYEQYF
DNA: TGTGCCAGCAGTCTCCCGACAGGGAACTCCTACGAGCAGTACTTC
J: TRBJ2-7
V: TRBV11-2
size: NA
D: TRBD1

CDR3: CASSTGPTEAFF
DNA: TGCGCCAGCTCAACAGGGCCCACTGAAGCTTTCTTT
J: TRBJ1-1
V: TRBV5-1
size: NA
D: NA

CDR3: CASSLAGEGTQYF
DNA: TGTGCCAGCAGTCTAGCGGGAGAAGGGACGCAGTATTTT
J: TRBJ2-3
V: TRBV6-2/TRBV6-3
size: NA
D: TRBD2

CDR3: CASSLGIPRNEQFF
DNA: TGTGCCAGCAGTTTGGGCATCCCCCGGAATGAGCAGTTCTTC
J: TRBJ2-1
V: TRBV28
size: NA
D: NA

CDR3: CATSRERRGGANYEQYF
DNA: TGTGCCACCAGCAGAGAAAGGCGAGGAGGGGCGAACTACGAGCAGTACTTC
J: TRBJ2-7
V: TRBV15
size: NA
D: NA

CDR3: CATSNQVNEQFF
DNA: TGTGCCACCAGTAACCAGGTGAATGAGCAGTTCTTC
J: TRBJ2-1
V: TRBV24-1
size: NA
D: NA

CDR3: CSASPLREGTGELFF
DNA: TGCAGTGCTAGTCCTTTGCGGGAGGGCACCGGGGAGCTGTTTTTT
J: TRBJ2-2
V: TRBV20-1
size: NA
D: TRBD2

CDR3: CASKRGDGNTIYF
DNA: TGTGCCAGTAAGCGGGGGGACGGAAACACCATATATTTT
J: TRBJ1-3
V: TRBV12-3/TRBV12-4
size: NA
D: NA

CDR3: CASGSEVGQGAEAFF
DNA: TGTGCCAGCGGTTCGGAAGTCGGACAGGGGGCTGAAGCTTTCTTT
J: TRBJ1-1
V: TRBV3-1/TRBV3-2
size: NA
D: TRBD1

CDR3: CASSYQGTKNTEAFF
DNA: TGTGCCAGCAGTTATCAGGGGACAAAGAACACTGAAGCTTTCTTT
J: TRBJ1-1
V: TRBV6-5
size: NA
D: NA

CDR3: CASTQFREKLFF
DNA: TGTGCCAGCACGCAGTTTCGTGAAAAACTGTTTTTT
J: TRBJ1-4
V: TRBV2
size: NA
D: NA

CDR3: CASRNQGAEETQYF
DNA: TGTGCCAGCAGGAACCAGGGGGCTGAAGAGACCCAGTACTTC
J: TRBJ2-5
V: TRBV6-5
size: NA
D: TRBD1

CDR3: CASNSRSSRTDTQYF
DNA: TGTGCCAGTAACAGTCGATCCAGCCGCACAGATACGCAGTATTTT
J: TRBJ2-3
V: TRBV19
size: NA
D: NA

CDR3: CASSRAGRWREAPSSRGEQYF
DNA: TGTGCCAGCAGCCGCGCAGGGAGGTGGCGGGAGGCACCGTCCTCTAGGGGGGAGCAGTACTTC
J: TRBJ2-7
V: TRBV3-1/TRBV3-2
size: NA
D: TRBD2

CDR3: CASSLLRGESTDTQYF
DNA: TGTGCCAGCAGCTTGCTCCGCGGGGAAAGCACAGATACGCAGTATTTT
J: TRBJ2-3
V: TRBV11-2
size: NA
D: NA

CDR3: CASSPRAGVSYTGELFF
DNA: TGTGCCAGTAGCCCCCGAGCGGGAGTGTCTTATACCGGGGAGCTGTTTTTT
J: TRBJ2-2
V: TRBV19
size: NA
D: TRBD2

CDR3: CASSGGLPSTDTQYF
DNA: TGTGCCAGCAGCGGGGGACTCCCTAGCACAGATACGCAGTATTTT
J: TRBJ2-3
V: TRBV2
size: NA
D: NA

CDR3: CASSFGGTGVEQYF
DNA: TGTGCCAGCAGCTTTGGTGGGACAGGTGTCGAGCAGTACTTC
J: TRBJ2-7
V: TRBV7-9
size: NA
D: TRBD1

CDR3: CASSLGVGRAGTEQFF
DNA: TGCGCCAGCAGCTTGGGAGTGGGTCGTGCGGGAACGGAGCAGTTCTTC
J: TRBJ2-1
V: TRBV5-1
size: NA
D: NA

CDR3: CATRRQGLFSEQFF
DNA: TGTGCCACTCGGAGACAGGGGTTATTTAGTGAGCAGTTCTTC
J: TRBJ2-1
V: TRBV27
size: NA
D: TRBD1

CDR3: CASSPTTPGQGAASGYTF
DNA: TGTGCCAGCTCACCCACTACACCGGGACAGGGGGCGGCGAGTGGCTACACCTTC
J: TRBJ1-2
V: TRBV18
size: NA
D: TRBD1

CDR3: CASSVATDPNTGELFF
DNA: TGTGCCAGCAGCGTAGCAACAGACCCGAACACCGGGGAGCTGTTTTTT
J: TRBJ2-2
V: TRBV9
size: NA
D: NA

CDR3: CASSFTGGHTGELFF
DNA: TGTGCCAGCAGTTTTACAGGGGGCCACACCGGGGAGCTGTTTTTT
J: TRBJ2-2
V: TRBV27
size: NA
D: TRBD1

CDR3: CAWSQGLGRIYNEQFF
DNA: TGTGCCTGGAGTCAGGGGTTAGGGCGTATATACAATGAGCAGTTCTTC
J: TRBJ2-1
V: TRBV30
size: NA
D: NA

CDR3: CATSDPRRVHYGYTF
DNA: TGTGCCACCAGTGATCCACGACGGGTCCACTATGGCTACACCTTC
J: TRBJ1-2
V: TRBV24-1
size: NA
D: NA

CDR3: CATQLGYEQYF
DNA: TGTGCCACCCAACTTGGTTACGAGCAGTACTTC
J: TRBJ2-7
V: TRBV19
size: NA
D: NA

CDR3: CASRGRLAGPTDTQYF
DNA: TGTGCCAGCAGGGGACGACTAGCGGGACCCACAGATACGCAGTATTTT
J: TRBJ2-3
V: TRBV2
size: NA
D: TRBD2

CDR3: CASSPNSPAGDTQYF
DNA: TGTGCCAGCAGCCCAAATTCCCCGGCGGGAGATACGCAGTATTTT
J: TRBJ2-3
V: TRBV6-5
size: NA
D: NA